This T cell receptor (beta chain) was identified during a study of neurological immune-mediated disorders. Study observations and caveats: With the multiple sclerosis repertoire cluster, neither clinical nor MRI features showed any association. CDR3 amino acid sequences found in expanded clones were never shared across subjects, suggesting private repertoires in all groups.

TCRdb ran MiXCR on the 5' RACE reads and lists one entry per CDR3 protein. The table records about 58,000 distinct CDR3 sequences, 3% to 4% of them present only once. The sample holds many counts of this clonotype. The antigen is not known. CDR3 length equals 12 residues. Germline CDR1 DFQATT, CDR2 SNEGSKA (reference sequence). This chain uses TRBV20-1 with TRBJ2-1; D not resolved. The material sequenced was PBMCs. The receptor was isolated from a woman aged 60-70 years with multiple sclerosis. In DNA form, the CDR3 reads TGCAGCATGCAGGTGTCTTACAATGAGCAGTTCTTC. Its protein is CSMQVSYNEQFF.